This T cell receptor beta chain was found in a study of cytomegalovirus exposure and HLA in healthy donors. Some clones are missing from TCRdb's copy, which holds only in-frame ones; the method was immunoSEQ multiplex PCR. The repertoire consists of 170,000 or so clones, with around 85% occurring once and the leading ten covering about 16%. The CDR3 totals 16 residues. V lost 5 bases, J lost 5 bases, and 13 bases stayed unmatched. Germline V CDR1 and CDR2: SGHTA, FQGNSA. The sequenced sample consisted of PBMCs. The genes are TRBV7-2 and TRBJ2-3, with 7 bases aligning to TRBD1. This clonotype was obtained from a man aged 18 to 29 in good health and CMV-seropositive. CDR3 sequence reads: CASSPKGLHRGDTQYF. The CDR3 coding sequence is TGTGCCAGCAGCCCGAAAGGGCTTCACAGGGGAGATACGCAGTATTTT.